This T cell receptor (beta chain) was recovered during a study of blood T cell repertoires in COVID-19. V shed 8 bases and J 7 bases; nucleotides not matched to a gene: 12. CDR1 and CDR2 from the germline V gene are WNHNN and SYGVQD (reference sequence). The length of the CDR3 is 15 residues. Enrollees, about 18 to 89 years old, lived in approximately 25 US areas. All recovered Cohort 3 donors got two negative PCRs, got clearance, or saw symptom resolution. Measured with immunoSEQ multiplex PCR; TCRdb has only the in-frame clones, and not every one. Of about 270,000 clones in the sample, roughly 91% were seen once.

The clonotype comes from a woman aged 60-75 years who had recovered from COVID-19. The specimen was PBMCs or T cells enriched from blood (not recorded which). The chain is built from TRBV10-1 and TRBJ2-1; 9 bases map to TRBD2. Written as DNA, the CDR3 is TGCGCCAGCGGGCCTGGTGGACTAGCGTCAAATGAGCAGTTCTTC. Translation: CASGPGGLASNEQFF.